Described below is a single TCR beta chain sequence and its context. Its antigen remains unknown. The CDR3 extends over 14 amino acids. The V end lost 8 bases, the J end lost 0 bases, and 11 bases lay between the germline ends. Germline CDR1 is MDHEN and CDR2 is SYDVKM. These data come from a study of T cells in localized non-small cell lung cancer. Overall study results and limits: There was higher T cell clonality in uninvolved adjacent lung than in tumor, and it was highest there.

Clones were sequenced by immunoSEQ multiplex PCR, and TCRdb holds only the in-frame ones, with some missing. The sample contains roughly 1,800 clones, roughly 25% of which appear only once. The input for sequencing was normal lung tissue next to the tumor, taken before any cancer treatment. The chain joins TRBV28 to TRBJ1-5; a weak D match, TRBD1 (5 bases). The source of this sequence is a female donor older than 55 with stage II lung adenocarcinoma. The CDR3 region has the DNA TGTGCCAGCGCTGGGGGTGGTAGCAATCAGCCCCAGCATTTT. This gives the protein CASAGGGSNQPQHF.